The clone carrying this T cell receptor (beta chain) was counted between two and nine times. These data belong to a study of read filtering for tumor transcriptome and immune sequencing. Looking at the study overall: The cohort had some 17 men and 14 women aged about 47 to 80, mean about 68 years. 8 patients were R-ISS I, more than 15 were R-ISS II, 6 or 7 were R-ISS III. DNase treatment preceded whole-transcriptome library preparation.

Germline CDR1 is SEHNR and CDR2 is FQNEAQ (reference sequence). The CDR3 spans 16 residues. V dropped 5 bases and J dropped 2; count of bases not matched to a gene: 8. From 350 to 500 ng of RNA, a library with molecular barcoded alpha/delta and beta/gamma adaptors was made. TCRdb recomputed calls from the reads with MiXCR, one row per CDR3 protein. The table includes some 120,000 distinct CDR3 sequences, 10% to 15% detected once. Bone marrow was sampled from every patient at the time of active disease. The sequenced sample consisted of a population of CD138-negative cells sorted from bone marrow. The chain joins TRBV7-9 to TRBJ2-2; TRBD2 matches at 7 bases. This TCR was sampled from a donor at least 40 years old with multiple myeloma. Here the CDR3 DNA reads TGTGCCAGCAGCCACGGACTAGGGGATAACACCGGGGAGCTGTTTTTT. The encoded protein is CASSHGLGDNTGELFF.